These 14 T cell receptor beta chains share one sample of origin, sequenced in a study of blood T cell repertoires in COVID-19 (dated by TCRdb to 2019 to 2021). The library was built by means of the immunoSEQ multiplex PCR assay. In TCRdb, the immuneACCESS table is reduced to in-frame sequences with V and J assigned. These tables do not hold every clone; where another copy was compared, an unresolved V gene accounts for under half, and the others remain unexplained. In this sample the table shows tens of thousands of clones, about 74% of which occur a single time. The top ten constitute 28% of the sample. The sample taken for sequencing was peripheral blood. The receptor set was obtained from a woman aged 80 or over with acute or convalescent COVID-19.

The V call is TRBV10-3, the J call TRBJ1-5; TRBD1 aligns across 9 bases. Germline values: CDR1 ENHRY, CDR2 SYGVKD. After removal of 5 bases from V and 2 bases from J, the junction contained 1 base not matched to a gene. The CDR3 sequence is 14 residues long. For the CDR3, the DNA is TGTGCCATCAGTAGGACAGGGGGCAATCAGCCCCAGCATTTT. This sequence encodes CAISRTGGNQPQHF.

The CDR3 sequence: CASSQEGTGGFYGYTF. The DNA for the CDR3 is TGCGCCAGCAGCCAAGAGGGGACAGGGGGTTTCTATGGCTACACCTTC. V is TRBV4-1 and J is TRBJ1-2; TRBD1 aligns across 11 bases. Germline V gives CDR1 MGHRA, CDR2 YSYEKL. The V and J ends lost 0 bases and 4 bases, in that order; junction bases with no gene match: 4. The CDR3 runs to 16 residues.

This clone was detected a few times. The V call is TRBV2, the J call TRBJ1-3; maybe TRBD1 (5 bases). Trimming took off 5 bases at V and 0 bases at J, with 11 bases between the two ends. Germline V gene lookup returns CDR1 SNHLY and CDR2 FYNNEI. The CDR3 loop spans 15 amino acids. The CDR3 nucleotides read TGTGCCAGCAGTACTGACAGACTCTCTGGAAACACCATATATTTT. Protein sequence: CASSTDRLSGNTIYF.

The chain is built from TRBV2 and TRBJ1-1; possible D gene TRBD1, 5 bases. Trimming removed 0 bases at V and 1 base at J, with 15 bases between. The CDR3 runs to 17 residues. Germline-derived CDR1 and CDR2 are SNHLY and FYNNEI. DNA for the CDR3: TGTGCCAGCAGTGAAGCGGGCGGGGGAATGCGGAACACTGAAGCTTTCTTT. This sequence encodes CASSEAGGGMRNTEAFF. Drawing the rest from reference TRBV2 and TRBJ1-1, the complete variable domain is EPEVTQTPSHQVTQMGQEVILRCVPISNHLYFYWYRQILGQKVEFLVSFYNNEISEKSEIFDDQFSVERPDGSNFTLKIRSTKLEDSAMYFCASSEAGGGMRNTEAFFGQGTRLTVV.

The rearrangement joins TRBV19 to TRBJ1-5, with 10 bases fitting TRBD1. Trimming removed 5 bases from V and 5 bases from J; junction bases left unmatched: 9. CDR1 is LNHDA and CDR2 is SQIVND in the germline V gene (reference sequence). This CDR3 comprises 16 residues. This CDR3 is CASSPTTGGSDQPQHF. The CDR3 DNA sequence: TGTGCCAGTAGTCCTACGACAGGGGGCAGCGATCAGCCCCAGCATTTT.

The CDR3 sequence: CASSVESWSEKLFF. The CDR3 DNA follows: TGTGCCAGCAGTGTTGAGAGTTGGAGCGAAAAACTGTTTTTT. The V call is TRBV6-4, the J call TRBJ1-4; the D is unclear. Per germline, CDR1 MRHNA and CDR2 SNTAGT. The CDR3 loop spans 14 amino acids. V lost 4 bases to trimming and J lost 8 bases, with 14 bases between them.

The J gene is TRBJ2-7, the V gene TRBV7-2; 8 bases are a match to TRBD1. Germline CDR1 and CDR2: SGHTA and FQGNSA. J was trimmed by 6 bases and V by 5 bases; bases with no gene match: 9. The CDR3 runs 14 residues. DNA of the CDR3: TGTGCCAGCAGCACGCGACAGGGGCAGATCGAGCAGTACTTC. It translates to CASSTRQGQIEQYF.

The chain couples TRBV29-1 to TRBJ2-7, with D uncertain. CDR3 length: 11 residues. Trimming left V 6 bases short and J 4 bases short, with 10 bases between. The germline V gene encodes CDR1 SQVTM and CDR2 ANQGSEA. CDR3 protein: CSVRNSYEQYF. In DNA form, the CDR3 reads TGCAGCGTCCGAAACAGTTACGAGCAGTACTTC.

This chain joins TRBV11-2 and TRBJ1-2; tentative D call: TRBD1 (5 bases). Germline CDR1 reads SGHAT; CDR2 reads FQNNGV. Between the trimmed V and J ends, which lost 4 bases and 4 bases, there was a span of 13 bases. The CDR3 has 14 residues. This CDR3 reads CASSSSGYGYGYTF. CDR3 DNA sequence: TGTGCCAGCAGCTCTTCAGGGTACGGCTATGGCTACACCTTC.

The J gene is TRBJ2-1, the V gene TRBV5-1; D gene ambiguous. CDR1 is SGHRS and CDR2 is YFSETQ in the germline V gene. V was trimmed by 1 base and J by 5 bases, leaving 7 bases between them. There are 13 residues in the CDR3. The CDR3, as DNA: TGCGCCAGCAGCTTGACGGGTGACAATGAGCAGTTCTTC. Encoded protein: CASSLTGDNEQFF.

V is TRBV6-2 or TRBV6-3 and J is TRBJ1-6; no firm D call. Germline-derived CDR1 and CDR2 are MNHEY and SVGEGT. This CDR3 is built from 14 residues. V lost 2 bases to trimming and J lost 4 bases, with 6 bases between them. The CDR3 spells CASSYGRYNSPLHF. As DNA, the CDR3 is TGTGCCAGCAGTTACGGCCGATATAATTCACCCCTCCACTTT.

The CDR3: CASSIENSPYGYTF. The CDR3 nucleotides read TGTGCCAGTAGTATAGAAAACAGCCCCTATGGCTACACCTTC. The chain uses TRBV19 and TRBJ1-2; D not resolved. Trimming stripped 0 bases from V and 4 bases from J, with 9 bases between. Germline CDR1 reads LNHDA; CDR2 reads SQIVND (reference sequence). The CDR3 runs 14 residues. The full variable domain, with the rest looked up from reference TRBV19 and TRBJ1-2, is DGGITQSPKYLFRKEGQNVTLSCEQNLNHDAMYWYRQDPGQGLRLIYYSQIVNDFQKGDIAEGYSVSREKKESFPLTVTSAQKNPTAFYLCASSIENSPYGYTFGSGTRLTVV.

This clone is medium-sized (0.01 to 0.1%). The chain couples TRBV7-2 to TRBJ1-3; D not certain. Germline values: CDR1 SGHTA, CDR2 FQGNSA. V gave up 3 bases and J gave up 14 bases, with 14 bases separating them. The CDR3 spans 12 residues. CDR3 region: CASSFGLRPVYF. CDR3 coding DNA: TGTGCCAGCAGCTTTGGACTGCGACCCGTATATTTT.

This clone was found a few times. This chain uses TRBV6-5 with TRBJ2-2; D perhaps matches TRBD2 (6 bases). The V end was cut by 7 bases, the J end by 5 bases, with 17 bases between. CDR3 length equals 15 residues. Germline CDR1 MNHEY, CDR2 SVGAGI. The CDR3 region is CASTRGLEGTGELFF. The CDR3 DNA is TGTGCCAGCACCCGAGGCCTGGAGGGGACCGGGGAGCTGTTTTTT.